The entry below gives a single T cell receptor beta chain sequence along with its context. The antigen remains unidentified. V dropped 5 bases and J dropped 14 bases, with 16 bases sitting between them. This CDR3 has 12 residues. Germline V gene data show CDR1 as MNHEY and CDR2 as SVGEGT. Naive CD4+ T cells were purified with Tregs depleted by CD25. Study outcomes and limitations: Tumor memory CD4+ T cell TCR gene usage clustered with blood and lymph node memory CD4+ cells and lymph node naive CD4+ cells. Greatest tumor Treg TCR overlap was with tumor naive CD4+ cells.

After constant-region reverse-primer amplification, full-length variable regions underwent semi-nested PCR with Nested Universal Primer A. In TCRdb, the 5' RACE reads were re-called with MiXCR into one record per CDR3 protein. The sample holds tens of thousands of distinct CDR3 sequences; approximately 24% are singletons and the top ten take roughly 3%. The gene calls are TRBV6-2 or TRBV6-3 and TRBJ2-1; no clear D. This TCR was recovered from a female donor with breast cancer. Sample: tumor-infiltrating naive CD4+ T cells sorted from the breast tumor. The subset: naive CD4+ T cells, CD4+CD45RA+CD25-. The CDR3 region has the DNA TGTGCCAGCAGTGGAGCTAGGTTTTACGAGTTCTTC. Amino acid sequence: CASSGARFYEFF.